A single sample gave rise to the 14 T cell receptor beta chains below, sequenced in a study of blood T cell repertoires in COVID-19. Assay: immunoSEQ multiplex PCR; the TCRdb copy retains only in-frame clones and omits some. Of 300,000 or so clones in the sample, around nine tenths were seen once. Sequences were obtained from peripheral blood. Receptors were obtained from a middle-aged man with active or convalescent COVID-19.

J is TRBJ2-1 and V is TRBV18, with TRBD1 matching 8 bases. Germline V gene sequence: CDR1 KGHSH, CDR2 LQKENI. This CDR3 is built from 16 residues. J was trimmed by 2 bases and V by 0 bases; bases with no gene match: 3. The CDR3 region has the DNA TGTGCCAGCTCACCACCAACAGGGGGGCCCTACAATGAGCAGTTCTTC. Its translation is CASSPPTGGPYNEQFF.

The chain recombines TRBV2 with TRBJ2-7; 10 bases are a match to TRBD1. V was clipped by 4 bases and J by 5 bases; unmatched bases: 5. Germline V CDR1 and CDR2: SNHLY, FYNNEI. This CDR3 region has 14 residues. The CDR3, as DNA: TGTGCCAGCAGTGGGGGACAGGGGTCGAACGAGCAGTACTTC. Translation: CASSGGQGSNEQYF.

The V gene is TRBV20-1, the J gene TRBJ1-6, with D possibly matching TRBD1 (6 bases). CDR1 DFQATT and CDR2 SNEGSKA come from the germline V gene (reference sequence). CDR3 length: 14 residues. The germline V and J ends were trimmed by 3 bases and 8 bases, with 14 bases remaining between them. The CDR3 sequence: CSASAGAVDSPLHF. CDR3 bases: TGCAGTGCTAGTGCAGGGGCAGTGGATTCACCCCTCCACTTT.

The V gene is TRBV18, the J gene TRBJ1-3, with D perhaps TRBD1 (6 bases). CDR1 and CDR2 (germline): KGHSH, LQKENI. V was pared by 6 bases and J by 4 bases, with 19 bases between. The CDR3 extends over 16 amino acids. The CDR3 DNA follows: TGTGCCAGCTCCACTACAGGGACACTACCAGGAAACACCATATATTTT. This encodes CASSTTGTLPGNTIYF.

This clone was counted once. This sequence joins TRBV10-1 and TRBJ2-7; D may be TRBD1 (6 bases). The CDR3 runs to 12 residues. Per germline, CDR1 WNHNN and CDR2 SYGVQD (reference sequence). The ends were cut back, 4 bases at V and 3 bases at J, with 7 bases in the middle. The CDR3 bases are TGCGCCAGCAGTGGGACAGACTACGAGCAGTACTTC. Protein: CASSGTDYEQYF.

V gene TRBV5-6 combines with J gene TRBJ2-1, with TRBD2 as a possible D gene (5 bases). CDR1 is SGHDT, CDR2 YYEEEE, per germline. CDR3 size: 14 residues. The ends were cut back, 4 bases at V and 4 bases at J, with 12 bases in the middle. This chain's CDR3 is CASSTRTGYNEQFF. The DNA of the CDR3 is TGTGCCAGCAGCACACGGACGGGGTACAATGAGCAGTTCTTC.

The chain has TRBV4-1 and TRBJ2-1, with 7 bases aligning to TRBD2. CDR1 MGHRA and CDR2 YSYEKL come from the germline V gene. Trimming at V came to 0 bases and at J to 10 bases, leaving 0 bases not matched to a gene. The CDR3 runs 12 residues. The CDR3 reads CASSQEGLEQFF. CDR3 DNA sequence: TGCGCCAGCAGCCAAGAGGGACTAGAGCAGTTCTTC.

This clone appeared once. The genes are TRBV3-1 (or the pseudogene TRBV3-2) and TRBJ1-5, with TRBD1 matching over 10 bases. This CDR3 spans 15 amino acids. V was clipped by 10 bases and J by 7 bases; unmatched bases: 13. CDR1 and CDR2 from the germline V gene are LGHDT and YNNKEL (reference sequence). CDR3 loop: CAIIGQGESYQPQHF. CDR3 in DNA: TGTGCCATCATCGGACAGGGGGAATCGTACCAGCCCCAGCATTTT.

The chain carries TRBV9 and TRBJ2-6; perhaps TRBD1 as D (5 bases). Trimming removed 0 bases from V and 4 bases from J, with 14 bases in between. The CDR3 runs 17 residues. Germline CDR1 SGDLS, CDR2 YYNGEE. The chain's CDR3 is CASSVGGRADGANVLTF. DNA of the CDR3: TGTGCCAGCAGCGTAGGTGGCAGGGCAGACGGGGCCAACGTCCTGACTTTC.

The chain joins TRBV7-2 to TRBJ1-4; 10 bases line up with TRBD1. There are 14 residues in the CDR3. V was pared by 3 bases and J by 5 bases, with 0 bases of the junction left unmatched. CDR1 and CDR2 (germline): SGHTA, FQGNSA. The CDR3 reads CASSLTGGNEKLFF. DNA for the CDR3: TGTGCCAGCAGCTTGACAGGGGGCAATGAAAAACTGTTTTTT. Using reference TRBV7-2 and TRBJ1-4 for the parts outside the CDR3, the full variable domain is GAGVSQSPSNKVTEKGKDVELRCDPISGHTALYWYRQSLGQGLEFLIYFQGNSAPDKSGLPSDRFSAERTGGSVSTLTIQRTQQEDSAVYLCASSLTGGNEKLFFGSGTQLSVL.

Comment on this clone: Because the CDR3's place on the DNA is in doubt, the DNA is left out and the CDR3 is given as listed by TCRdb. The chain couples TRBV27 to TRBJ2-7; the listed D gene, TRBD2, was not tested against the DNA. The CDR3 sequence runs 13 residues, both termini included. Germline CDR1 reads MNHEY; CDR2 reads SMNVEV (reference sequence). This chain's CDR3 is CASSTSGTYEQYF.

The V and J genes are TRBV5-1 and TRBJ2-3; tentatively, D is TRBD2 (6 bases). The V end lost 0 bases, the J end lost 4 bases, and 12 bases lay between the germline ends. Germline CDR1 is SGHRS and CDR2 is YFSETQ. The CDR3 covers 15 residues. The CDR3 nucleotides are TGCGCCAGCAGCTTGGAGGCTAGCGCTGCAGATACGCAGTATTTT. Translating gives CASSLEASAADTQYF.

The chain recombines TRBV4-2 with TRBJ2-1; D may be TRBD2 (5 bases). The CDR3 runs 16 residues. V lost 1 base, J lost 0 bases, and 10 bases lay in between. Germline CDR1 is LGHNA and CDR2 is YNFKEQ. CDR3 residues: CASSQVGGPSYNEQFF. CDR3 DNA: TGTGCCAGCAGCCAAGTTGGCGGGCCCTCCTACAATGAGCAGTTCTTC.

CDR3 amino acids: CASSYVDSRNSPLHF. The CDR3 region has the DNA TGTGCCAGCAGTTATGTCGACAGCAGAAATTCACCCCTCCACTTT. The chain employs TRBV6-5 and TRBJ1-6; a possible D gene is TRBD1 (5 bases). Germline CDR1 is MNHEY and CDR2 is SVGAGI. V lost 3 bases, J lost 7 bases, and 13 bases lay in between. The CDR3 has 15 amino acids.